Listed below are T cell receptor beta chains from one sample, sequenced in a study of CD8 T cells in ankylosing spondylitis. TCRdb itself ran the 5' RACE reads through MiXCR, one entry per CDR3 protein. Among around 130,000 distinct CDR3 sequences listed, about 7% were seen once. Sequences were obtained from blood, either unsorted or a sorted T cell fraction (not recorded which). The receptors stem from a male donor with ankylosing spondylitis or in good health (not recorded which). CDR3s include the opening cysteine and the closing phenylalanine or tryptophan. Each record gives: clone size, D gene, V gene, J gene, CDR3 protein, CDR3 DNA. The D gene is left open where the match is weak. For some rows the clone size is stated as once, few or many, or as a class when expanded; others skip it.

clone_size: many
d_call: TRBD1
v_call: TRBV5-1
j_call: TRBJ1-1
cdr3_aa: CASSLRQGASEAFF
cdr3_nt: TGCGCCAGCAGCTTGCGGCAGGGGGCGTCTGAAGCTTTCTTT

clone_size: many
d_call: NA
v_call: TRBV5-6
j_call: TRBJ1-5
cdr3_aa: CASSSGGASNQPQHF
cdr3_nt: TGTGCCAGCAGCTCTGGAGGGGCCAGCAATCAGCCCCAGCATTTT

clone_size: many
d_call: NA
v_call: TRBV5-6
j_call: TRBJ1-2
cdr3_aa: CASVGGGGYTF
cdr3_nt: TGTGCCAGCGTCGGAGGAGGCGGCTACACCTTC

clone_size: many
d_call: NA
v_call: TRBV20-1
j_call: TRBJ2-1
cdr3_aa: CSATGQKRYNEQFF
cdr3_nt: TGCAGTGCCACTGGACAGAAAAGGTACAATGAGCAGTTCTTC

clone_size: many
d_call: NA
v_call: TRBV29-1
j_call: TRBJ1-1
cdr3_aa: CSVEQGQNTEAFF
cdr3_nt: TGCAGCGTTGAACAGGGGCAGAACACTGAAGCTTTCTTT

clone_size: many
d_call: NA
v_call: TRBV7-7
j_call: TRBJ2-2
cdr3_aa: CASSLAGPGRGTGELFF
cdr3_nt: TGTGCCAGCAGTCTGGCAGGACCGGGACGGGGGACCGGGGAGCTGTTTTTT

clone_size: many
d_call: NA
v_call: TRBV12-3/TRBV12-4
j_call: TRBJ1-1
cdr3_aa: CASTLTRRNTEAFF
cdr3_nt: TGTGCCAGCACCCTTACCCGGAGGAACACTGAAGCTTTCTTT

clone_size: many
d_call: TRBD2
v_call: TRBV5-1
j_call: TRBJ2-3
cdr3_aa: CASSEATSGSSDTQYF
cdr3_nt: TGCGCCAGCAGCGAGGCGACTAGCGGGTCGTCAGATACGCAGTATTTT

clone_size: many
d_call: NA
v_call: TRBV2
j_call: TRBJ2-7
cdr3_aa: CASSPDGSYEQYF
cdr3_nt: TGTGCCAGCAGTCCCGACGGCTCCTACGAGCAGTACTTC

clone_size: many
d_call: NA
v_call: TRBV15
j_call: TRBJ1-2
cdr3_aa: CATSRGGVYGYTF
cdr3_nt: TGTGCCACCAGCAGAGGGGGGGTCTATGGCTACACCTTC

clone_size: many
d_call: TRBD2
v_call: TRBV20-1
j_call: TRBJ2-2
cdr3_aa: CSARDPGGPSGELFF
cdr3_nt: TGCAGTGCTAGAGATCCGGGAGGGCCCAGCGGGGAGCTGTTTTTT

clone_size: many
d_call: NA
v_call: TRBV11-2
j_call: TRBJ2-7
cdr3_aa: CASSLGSSVPLEQYF
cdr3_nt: TGTGCCAGCAGCTTAGGTTCCAGTGTTCCCCTAGAGCAGTACTTC

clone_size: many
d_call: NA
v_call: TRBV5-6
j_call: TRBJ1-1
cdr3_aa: CASSLVETVNTEAFF
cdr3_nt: TGTGCCAGCAGCTTGGTGGAGACAGTGAACACTGAAGCTTTCTTT

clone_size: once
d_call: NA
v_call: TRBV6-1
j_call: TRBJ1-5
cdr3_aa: CASRLGQSNQPQHF
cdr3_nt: TGTGCCAGCAGACTTGGACAGTCCAATCAGCCCCAGCATTTT

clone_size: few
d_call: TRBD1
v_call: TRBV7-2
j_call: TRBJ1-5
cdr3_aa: CASSSDRGGNQPQHF
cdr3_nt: TGTGCCAGCAGCAGTGACAGGGGGGGCAATCAGCCCCAGCATTTT

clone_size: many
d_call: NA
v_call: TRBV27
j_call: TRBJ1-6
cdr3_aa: CASSLYRDRGDSPLHF
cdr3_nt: TGTGCCAGCAGTTTGTATCGGGACCGGGGGGATTCACCCCTCCACTTT

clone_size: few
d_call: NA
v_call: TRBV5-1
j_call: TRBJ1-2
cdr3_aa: CASSPRRDLNGYTF
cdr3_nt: TGCGCCAGCAGCCCGAGACGAGACTTAAATGGCTACACCTTC

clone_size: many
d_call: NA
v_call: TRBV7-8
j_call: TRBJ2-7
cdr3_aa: CASSLPISPEQYF
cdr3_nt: TGTGCCAGCAGCTTACCTATCTCACCCGAGCAGTACTTC

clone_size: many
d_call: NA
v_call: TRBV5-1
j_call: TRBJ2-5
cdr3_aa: CASSFTSRGGQETQYF
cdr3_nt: TGCGCCAGCAGCTTCACTTCTCGAGGGGGCCAAGAGACCCAGTACTTC

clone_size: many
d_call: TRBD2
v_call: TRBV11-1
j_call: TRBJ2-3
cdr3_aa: CASSPTSGGTSSTDTQYF
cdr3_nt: TGTGCCAGCAGCCCAACTAGCGGGGGCACATCTAGCACAGATACGCAGTATTTT

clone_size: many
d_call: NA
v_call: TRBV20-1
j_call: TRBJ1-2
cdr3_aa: CSARSHSYGYTF
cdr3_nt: TGCAGTGCTAGAAGCCACAGCTATGGCTACACCTTC

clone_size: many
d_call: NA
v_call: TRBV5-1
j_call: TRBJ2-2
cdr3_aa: CASSLQGTGELFF
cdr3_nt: TGCGCCAGCAGCTTACAGGGCACCGGGGAGCTGTTTTTT

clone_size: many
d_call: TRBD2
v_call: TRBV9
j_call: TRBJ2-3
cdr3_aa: CASSVDVAGDSYF
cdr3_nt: TGTGCCAGCAGCGTAGATGTAGCGGGGGACTCGTATTTT

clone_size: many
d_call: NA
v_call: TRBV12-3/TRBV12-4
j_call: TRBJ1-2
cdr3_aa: CASDNGGGWRGYTF
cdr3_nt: TGTGCCAGCGATAACGGGGGAGGTTGGCGGGGCTACACCTTC

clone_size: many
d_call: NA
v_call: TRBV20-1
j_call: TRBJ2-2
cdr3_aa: CSARRPGQNTGELFF
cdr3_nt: TGCAGTGCTAGGAGACCGGGACAGAACACCGGGGAGCTGTTTTTT

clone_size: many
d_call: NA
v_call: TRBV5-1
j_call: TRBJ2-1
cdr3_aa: CASSLASGYNEQFF
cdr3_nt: TGCGCCAGCAGCTTGGCCAGCGGCTACAATGAGCAGTTCTTC

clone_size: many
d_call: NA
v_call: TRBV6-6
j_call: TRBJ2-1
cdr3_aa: CASTPDSYNEQFF
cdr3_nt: TGTGCCAGCACTCCGGACAGCTACAATGAGCAGTTCTTC

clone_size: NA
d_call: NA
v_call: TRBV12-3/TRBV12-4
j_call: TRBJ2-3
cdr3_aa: CASSLPADTQYF
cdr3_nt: TGTGCCAGCAGTTTACCGGCAGATACGCAGTATTTT

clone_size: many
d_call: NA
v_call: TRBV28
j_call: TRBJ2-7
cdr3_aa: CASSLVQRAAYEQYF
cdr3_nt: TGTGCCAGCAGTTTAGTCCAGCGGGCTGCCTACGAGCAGTACTTC

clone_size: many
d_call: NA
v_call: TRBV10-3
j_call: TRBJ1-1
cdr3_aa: CAIIRGTEAFF
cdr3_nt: TGTGCCATCATTAGGGGGACTGAAGCTTTCTTT

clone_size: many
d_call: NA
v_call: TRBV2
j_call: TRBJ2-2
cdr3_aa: CASSRTPGSGELFF
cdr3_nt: TGTGCCAGCAGCCGAACTCCAGGCTCGGGGGAGCTGTTTTTT

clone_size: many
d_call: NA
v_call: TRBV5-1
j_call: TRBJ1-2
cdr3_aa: CASSPLTGSGDYGYTF
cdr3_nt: TGCGCCAGCAGCCCGTTAACAGGGTCAGGAGACTATGGCTACACCTTC

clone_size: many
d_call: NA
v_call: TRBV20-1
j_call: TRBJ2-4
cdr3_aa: CSAREGAGKNIQYF
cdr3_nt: TGCAGTGCTAGGGAGGGGGCGGGCAAAAACATTCAGTACTTC

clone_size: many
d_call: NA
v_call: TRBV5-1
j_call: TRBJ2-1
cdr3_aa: CASSTGVGEQFF
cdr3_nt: TGCGCCAGCAGCACGGGGGTTGGCGAGCAGTTCTTC

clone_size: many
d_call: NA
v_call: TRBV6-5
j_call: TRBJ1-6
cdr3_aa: CASSYGGLNNSPLHF
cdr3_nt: TGTGCCAGCAGTTACGGGGGTTTAAATAATTCACCCCTCCACTTT

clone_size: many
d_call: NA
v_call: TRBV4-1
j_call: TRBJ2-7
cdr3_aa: CASSQAGVYEQYF
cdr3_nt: TGCGCCAGCAGCCAGGCCGGGGTATACGAGCAGTACTTC

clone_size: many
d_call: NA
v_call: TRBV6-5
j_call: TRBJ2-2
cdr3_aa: CASSYREPGELFF
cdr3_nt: TGTGCCAGCAGTTATCGGGAGCCCGGGGAGCTGTTTTTT

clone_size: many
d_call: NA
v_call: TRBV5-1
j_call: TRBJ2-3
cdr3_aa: CASSLVGTKRADTQYF
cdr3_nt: TGCGCCAGCAGCTTGGTAGGGACCAAAAGGGCAGATACGCAGTATTTT

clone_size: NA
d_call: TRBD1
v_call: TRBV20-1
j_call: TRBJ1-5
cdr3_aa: CSARGQIQEPQHF
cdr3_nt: TGCAGTGCCCGGGGACAGATCCAAGAGCCCCAGCATTTT

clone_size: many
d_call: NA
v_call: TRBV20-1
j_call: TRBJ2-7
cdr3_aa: CSARDLTYEQYF
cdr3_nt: TGCAGTGCTAGGGATTTAACGTACGAGCAGTACTTC

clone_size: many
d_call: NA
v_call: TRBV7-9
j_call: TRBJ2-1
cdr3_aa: CASSLAPDSHRNEQFF
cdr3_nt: TGTGCCAGCAGCTTAGCGCCCGACAGCCATCGGAATGAGCAGTTCTTC

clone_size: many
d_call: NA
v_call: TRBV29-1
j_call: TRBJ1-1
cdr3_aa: CSVATFEEFTEAFF
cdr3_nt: TGCAGCGTTGCTACGTTCGAGGAGTTCACTGAAGCTTTCTTT

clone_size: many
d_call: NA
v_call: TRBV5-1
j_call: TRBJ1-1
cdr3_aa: CASSSDPAAEAFF
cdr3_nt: TGCGCCAGCAGCTCAGACCCAGCCGCTGAAGCTTTCTTT

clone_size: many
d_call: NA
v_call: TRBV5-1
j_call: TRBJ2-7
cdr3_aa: CASSSGTRASSYEQYF
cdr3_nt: TGCGCCAGCAGCTCCGGGACGAGAGCCTCCTCCTACGAGCAGTACTTC

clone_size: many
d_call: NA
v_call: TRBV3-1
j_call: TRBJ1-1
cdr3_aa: CARNTTGTSNTEAFF
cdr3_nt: TGTGCCAGAAACACTACCGGGACATCGAACACTGAAGCTTTCTTT

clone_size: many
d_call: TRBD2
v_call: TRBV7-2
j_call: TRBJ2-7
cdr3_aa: CASSLAVAGGVEQYF
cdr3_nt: TGTGCCAGCAGCTTAGCAGTAGCGGGAGGCGTAGAGCAGTACTTC

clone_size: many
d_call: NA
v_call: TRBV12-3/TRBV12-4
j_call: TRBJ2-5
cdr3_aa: CASSLEYSETQYF
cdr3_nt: TGTGCCAGCAGTTTAGAATATTCAGAGACCCAGTACTTC

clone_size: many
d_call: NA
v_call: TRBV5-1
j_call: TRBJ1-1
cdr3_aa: CASSLESGVTNTEAFF
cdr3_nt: TGCGCCAGCAGCTTGGAATCAGGGGTCACGAACACTGAAGCTTTCTTT

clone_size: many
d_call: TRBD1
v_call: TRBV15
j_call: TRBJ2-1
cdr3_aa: CATSRDAGTVAYNEQFF
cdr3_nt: TGTGCCACCAGCAGAGATGCTGGGACAGTGGCCTACAATGAGCAGTTCTTC

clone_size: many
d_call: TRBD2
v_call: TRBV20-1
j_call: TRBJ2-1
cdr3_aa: CSAREPGLAARSSYNEQFF
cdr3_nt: TGCAGTGCTAGAGAGCCGGGACTAGCGGCAAGAAGCTCCTACAATGAGCAGTTCTTC